This T cell receptor (beta chain) was recovered during a study of shared clonotypes between healthy human individuals. Only in-frame clones appear in the TCRdb table, and some are missing; sequencing was by immunoSEQ multiplex PCR. The sample holds 2 million to 3 million clones; more than 90% are singletons and the top ten take about 0.13%. This CDR3 has 14 residues. Germline V gene lookup returns CDR1 MNHEY and CDR2 SVGAGI. J gave up 5 bases and V 7 bases, and 8 bases lay outside the gene matches. Study-level results: The study drew on few donors, limiting represented genetic and exposure-history diversity. Four donors showed sharing of approximately 4.7% of naive CD4 clonotypes.

Donors, healthy HIV-negative adults, lacked recent acute infections or vaccinations. With respect to this clone: Its specificity is unknown.

The rearrangement joins TRBV6-5 to TRBJ1-2, with TRBD1 matching 9 bases. The receptor was derived from a man aged 18 to 35 in good health. The sample taken for sequencing was naive CD4+ T cells sorted from blood. Specified subset: CD45RA+ positively selected. CDR3 DNA sequence: TGTGCCAGCAAGAGGGACAGGGAGTCATATGGCTACACCTTC. As protein: CASKRDRESYGYTF.